This T cell receptor (beta chain) appears in the sequencing data of a study of shared clonotypes between healthy human individuals. Trimming pared 0 bases from V and 8 bases from J, leaving 11 bases between. Germline CDR1 and CDR2: SGHRS and YFSETQ. The CDR3 loop spans 13 amino acids. Sequencing used immunoSEQ multiplex PCR; TCRdb keeps in-frame clones, though not all of them. This sample has over a million clones, with around three quarters found just once. As regards this clone: Its antigen is unidentified.

General study results and limits: Approximately 4.6% of naive CD4 clonotypes were common to several donors. Generally, naive subsets came out with larger estimated richness than memory subsets.

The J gene is TRBJ1-2, the V gene TRBV5-1; D possibly corresponds to TRBD1 (5 bases). The source is a man between 18 and 29 years old in good health. Some clones in this sample may be carry-over from other donors' samples. What was sequenced was memory CD4+ T cells from PBMCs. Subset: CD45RA-negative fraction. CDR3 sequence: CASSLVVGDGYTF. The CDR3, as DNA: TGCGCCAGCAGCTTGGTGGTGGGGGACGGCTACACCTTC.